This T cell receptor beta chain came from a study of metastatic and nonmetastatic thyroid tumors. The table lists this clone with a few counts. None of the patients had undergone any treatment ahead of thyroid surgery. TCRdb re-called clones via MiXCR from the PCR reads. The table has about 20,000 clones, over 25% seen once; the top ten hold roughly 6.4%. Germline CDR1 MDHEN, CDR2 SYDVKM. Trimming cost V 7 bases and J 5 bases, with 21 bases left between them. This CDR3 is built from 15 residues. The chain links TRBV28 to TRBJ2-7, with D perhaps matching TRBD2 (6 bases). The sample comprised blood. This receptor was identified in a female donor with papillary thyroid cancer or a benign thyroid nodule (not recorded which). Some clones in this sample may be carry-over from other donors' samples. CDR3 nucleotides: TGTGCCAGCACGAAGGCGGGGCAGGGTGTCCACGAGCAGTACTTC. Encoded protein: CASTKAGQGVHEQYF.